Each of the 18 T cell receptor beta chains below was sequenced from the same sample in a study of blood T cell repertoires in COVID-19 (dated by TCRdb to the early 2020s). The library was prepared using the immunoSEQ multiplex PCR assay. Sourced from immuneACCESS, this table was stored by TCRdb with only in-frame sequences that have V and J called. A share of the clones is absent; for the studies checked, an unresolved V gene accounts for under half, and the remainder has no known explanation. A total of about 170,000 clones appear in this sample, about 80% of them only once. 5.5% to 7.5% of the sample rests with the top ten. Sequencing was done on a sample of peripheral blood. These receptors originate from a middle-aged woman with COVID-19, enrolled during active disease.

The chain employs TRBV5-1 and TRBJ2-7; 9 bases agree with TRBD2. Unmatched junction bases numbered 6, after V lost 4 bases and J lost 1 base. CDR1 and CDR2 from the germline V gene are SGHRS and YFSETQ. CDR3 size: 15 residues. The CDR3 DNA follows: TGCGCCAGCAGCGCGGGGGGGGACACATCCTACGAGCAGTACTTC. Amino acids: CASSAGGDTSYEQYF.

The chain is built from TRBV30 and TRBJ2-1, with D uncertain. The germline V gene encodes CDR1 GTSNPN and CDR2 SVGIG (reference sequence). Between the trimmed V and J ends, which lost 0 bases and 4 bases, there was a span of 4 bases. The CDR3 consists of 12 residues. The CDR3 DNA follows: TGTGCCTGGAGTGTACTTTACAATGAGCAGTTCTTC. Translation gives CAWSVLYNEQFF.

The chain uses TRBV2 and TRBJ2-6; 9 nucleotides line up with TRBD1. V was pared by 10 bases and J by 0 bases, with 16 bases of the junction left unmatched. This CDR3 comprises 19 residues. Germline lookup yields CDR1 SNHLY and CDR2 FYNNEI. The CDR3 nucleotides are TGTGCCACCAGAGGCCCGGGACAGGGTAATTACTCTGGGGCCAACGTCCTGACTTTC. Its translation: CATRGPGQGNYSGANVLTF. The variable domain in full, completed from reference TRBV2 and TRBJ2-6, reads EPEVTQTPSHQVTQMGQEVILRCVPISNHLYFYWYRQILGQKVEFLVSFYNNEISEKSEIFDDQFSVERPDGSNFTLKIRSTKLEDSAMYFCATRGPGQGNYSGANVLTFGAGSRLTVL.

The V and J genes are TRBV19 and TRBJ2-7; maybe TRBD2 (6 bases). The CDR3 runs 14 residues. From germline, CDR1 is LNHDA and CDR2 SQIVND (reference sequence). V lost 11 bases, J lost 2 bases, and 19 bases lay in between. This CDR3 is CAVRSGLAPYEQYF. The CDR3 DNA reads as TGTGCCGTCAGATCGGGACTCGCCCCCTACGAGCAGTACTTC.

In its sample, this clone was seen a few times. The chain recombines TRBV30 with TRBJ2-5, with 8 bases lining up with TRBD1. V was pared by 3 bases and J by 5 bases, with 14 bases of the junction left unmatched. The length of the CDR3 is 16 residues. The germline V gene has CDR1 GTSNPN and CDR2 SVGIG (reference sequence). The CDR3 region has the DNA TGTGCCTGGAGCCGACACACAGGGGGGATTGGGGAGACCCAGTACTTC. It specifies CAWSRHTGGIGETQYF.

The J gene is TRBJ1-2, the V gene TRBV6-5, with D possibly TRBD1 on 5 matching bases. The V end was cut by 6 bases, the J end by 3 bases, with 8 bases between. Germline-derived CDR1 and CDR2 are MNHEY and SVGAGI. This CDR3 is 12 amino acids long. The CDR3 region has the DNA TGTGCCAGCAGCCCAGGGTACTATGGCTACACCTTC. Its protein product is CASSPGYYGYTF.

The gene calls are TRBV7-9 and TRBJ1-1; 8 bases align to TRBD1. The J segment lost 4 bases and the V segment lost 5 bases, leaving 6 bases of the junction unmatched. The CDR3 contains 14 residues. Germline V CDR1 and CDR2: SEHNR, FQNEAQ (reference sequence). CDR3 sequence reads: CASSATGVGTEAFF. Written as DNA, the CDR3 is TGTGCCAGCAGCGCGACAGGGGTAGGCACTGAAGCTTTCTTT.

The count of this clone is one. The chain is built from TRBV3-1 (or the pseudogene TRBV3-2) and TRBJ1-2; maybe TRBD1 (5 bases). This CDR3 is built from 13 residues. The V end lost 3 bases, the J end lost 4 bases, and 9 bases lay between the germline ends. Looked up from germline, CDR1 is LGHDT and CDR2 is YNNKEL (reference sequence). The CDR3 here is CASSQGPGYGYTF. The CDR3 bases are TGTGCCAGCAGCCAGGGGCCGGGCTATGGCTACACCTTC.

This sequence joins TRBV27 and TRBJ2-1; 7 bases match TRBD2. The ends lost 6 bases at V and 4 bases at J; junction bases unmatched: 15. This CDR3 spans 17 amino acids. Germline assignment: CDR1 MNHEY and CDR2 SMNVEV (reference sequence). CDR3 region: CASSPFSGGFLYNEQFF. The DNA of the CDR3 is TGTGCCAGCAGCCCCTTTTCGGGAGGCTTTCTTTACAATGAGCAGTTCTTC.

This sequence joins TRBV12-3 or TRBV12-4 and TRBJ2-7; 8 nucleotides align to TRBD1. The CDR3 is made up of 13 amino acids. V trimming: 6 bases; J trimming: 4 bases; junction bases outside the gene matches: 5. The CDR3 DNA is TGTGCCAGCAGGGAGGGACAGGCTTACGAGCAGTACGTC. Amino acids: CASREGQAYEQYV.

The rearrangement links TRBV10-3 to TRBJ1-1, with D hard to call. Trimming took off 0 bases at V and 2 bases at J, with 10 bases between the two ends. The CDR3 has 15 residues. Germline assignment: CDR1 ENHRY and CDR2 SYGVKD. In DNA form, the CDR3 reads TGTGCCATCAGTGAGTCGAGGCACACAAACACTGAAGCTTTCTTT. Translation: CAISESRHTNTEAFF.

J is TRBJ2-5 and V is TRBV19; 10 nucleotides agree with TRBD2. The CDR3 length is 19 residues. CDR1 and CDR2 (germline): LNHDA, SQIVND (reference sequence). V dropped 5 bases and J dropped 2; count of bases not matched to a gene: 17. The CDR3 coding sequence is TGTGCCAGTAGTGCGACAGGGCTTGGGCTAGCGGGAGAACAAGAGACCCAGTACTTC. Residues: CASSATGLGLAGEQETQYF.

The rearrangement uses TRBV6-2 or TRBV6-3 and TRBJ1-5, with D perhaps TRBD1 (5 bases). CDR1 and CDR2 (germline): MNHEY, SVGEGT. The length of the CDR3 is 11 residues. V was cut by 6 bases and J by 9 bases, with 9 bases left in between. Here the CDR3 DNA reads TGTGCCAGCAGCTATACAGGGCCCCAGCATTTT. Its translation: CASSYTGPQHF.

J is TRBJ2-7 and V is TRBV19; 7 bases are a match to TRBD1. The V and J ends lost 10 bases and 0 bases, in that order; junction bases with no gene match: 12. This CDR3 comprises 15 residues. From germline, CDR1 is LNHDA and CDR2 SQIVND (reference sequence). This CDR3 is CATQGKGGSSYEQYF. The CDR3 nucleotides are TGTGCCACCCAGGGAAAAGGGGGCTCCTCCTACGAGCAGTACTTC.

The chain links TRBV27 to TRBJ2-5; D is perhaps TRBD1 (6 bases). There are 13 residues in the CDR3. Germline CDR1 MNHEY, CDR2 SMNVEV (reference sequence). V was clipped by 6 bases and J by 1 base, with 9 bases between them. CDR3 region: CASSSDSQETQYF. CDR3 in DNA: TGTGCCAGCAGCTCGGACAGCCAAGAGACCCAGTACTTC.

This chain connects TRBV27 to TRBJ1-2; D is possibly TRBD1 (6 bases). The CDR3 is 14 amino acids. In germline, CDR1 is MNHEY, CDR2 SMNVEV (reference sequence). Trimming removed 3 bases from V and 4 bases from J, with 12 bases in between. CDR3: CASSFRGGPYGYTF. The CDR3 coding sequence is TGTGCCAGCAGTTTTCGCGGGGGCCCCTATGGCTACACCTTC.

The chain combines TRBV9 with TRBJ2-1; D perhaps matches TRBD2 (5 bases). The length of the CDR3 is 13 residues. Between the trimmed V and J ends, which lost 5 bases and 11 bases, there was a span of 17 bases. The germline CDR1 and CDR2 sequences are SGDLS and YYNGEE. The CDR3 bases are TGTGCCAGCAGTTCCCCGGGAACTGGGAAGCAGTTCTTC. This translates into CASSSPGTGKQFF.

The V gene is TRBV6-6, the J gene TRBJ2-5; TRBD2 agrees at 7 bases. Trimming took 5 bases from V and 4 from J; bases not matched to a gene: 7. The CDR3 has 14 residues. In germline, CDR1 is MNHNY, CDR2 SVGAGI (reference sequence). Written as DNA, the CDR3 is TGTGCCAGCAGTCGGAGTACGGGGGGAGAGACCCAGTACTTC. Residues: CASSRSTGGETQYF.